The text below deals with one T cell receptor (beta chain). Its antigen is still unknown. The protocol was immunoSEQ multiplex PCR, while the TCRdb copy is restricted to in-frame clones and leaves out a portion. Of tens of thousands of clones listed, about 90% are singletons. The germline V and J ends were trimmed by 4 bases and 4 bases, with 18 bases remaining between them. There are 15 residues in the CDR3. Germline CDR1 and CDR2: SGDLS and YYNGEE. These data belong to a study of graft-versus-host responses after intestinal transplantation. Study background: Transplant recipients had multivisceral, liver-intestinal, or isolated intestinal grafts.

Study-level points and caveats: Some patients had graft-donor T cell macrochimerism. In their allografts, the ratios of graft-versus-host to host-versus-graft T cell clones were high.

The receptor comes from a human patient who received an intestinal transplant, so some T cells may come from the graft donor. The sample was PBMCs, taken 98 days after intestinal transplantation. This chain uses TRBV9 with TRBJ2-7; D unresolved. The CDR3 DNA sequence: TGTGCCAGCAGCCCCTCGTCAAGGAAGGAATACGAGCAGTACTTC. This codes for CASSPSSRKEYEQYF.